This TCR beta chain was obtained from a study of blood T cell repertoires in COVID-19. In the authors' workflow: Reference gene primer amplification gave estimated nucleated cell counts. Measured with immunoSEQ multiplex PCR; TCRdb has only the in-frame clones, and not every one. The V and J calls and clone size are taken from that table; D and trimming were inferred from the DNA. The sample lists a few hundred thousand clones, about 82% occurring once. The clonotype originates from a woman aged 80 or over with acute or convalescent COVID-19. Material: peripheral blood.

Here the CDR3 DNA reads TGTGCCAGCAGCTCGGGACTAGCGGGAGGGCCAGGGGAGACCCAGTACTTC. It translates to CASSSGLAGGPGETQYF. This rearrangement joins TRBV7-3 to TRBJ2-5; 16 bases are a match to TRBD2. J was trimmed by 5 bases and V by 4 bases; bases with no gene match: 7. Per the germline V gene, CDR1 is SGHTA and CDR2 is FQGTGA. The CDR3 is made up of 17 amino acids.